This passage covers 10 T cell receptor beta chains from one sample sequenced in a study of neurological immune-mediated disorders. Via MiXCR, TCRdb re-called the 5' RACE reads, giving one row per CDR3 protein. The table includes about 46,000 distinct CDR3 sequences, about 2% detected once. The sequenced sample consisted of PBMCs. Every receptor here comes from a woman between 40 and 50 years old with multiple sclerosis.

The V and J genes are TRBV7-9 and TRBJ2-7; D unclear. This CDR3 is built from 13 residues. Looked up from germline, CDR1 is SEHNR and CDR2 is FQNEAQ (reference sequence). The V end lost 6 bases, the J end lost 1 base, and 10 bases lay between the germline ends. The CDR3 DNA reads as TGTGCCAGCAGAATGCCCGGGTCCTACGAGCAGTACTTC. It specifies CASRMPGSYEQYF.

This clonotype has at least ten counts. CDR3 nucleotide sequence: TGTGCCAGCAGCCAACGATGGGACAGGGAGGAGACCCAGTACTTC. Its translation: CASSQRWDREETQYF. The chain couples TRBV4-2 to TRBJ2-5, with 9 bases fitting TRBD1. The CDR3 sequence is 15 residues long. The ends lost 2 bases at V and 5 bases at J; junction bases unmatched: 6. Germline lookup yields CDR1 LGHNA and CDR2 YNFKEQ.

This clonotype showed up many times. The V call is TRBV3-1, the J call TRBJ2-3; 11 positions match TRBD2. The CDR3 is 15 residues long. V dropped 4 bases and J dropped 3; count of bases not matched to a gene: 3. The germline V gene has CDR1 LGHDT and CDR2 YNNKEL (reference sequence). The CDR3 loop reads CASSLLAGGTDTQYF. The CDR3 region has the DNA TGTGCCAGCAGCCTGCTAGCGGGGGGTACAGATACGCAGTATTTT.

This clonotype was recorded at least ten times. The V and J genes are TRBV20-1 and TRBJ2-2, with D hard to call. Germline V gene lookup returns CDR1 DFQATT and CDR2 SNEGSKA (reference sequence). V was shortened by 1 base and J by 3 bases, with 9 bases between the two germline ends. The CDR3 runs to 14 residues. The CDR3 nucleotides read TGCAGTGCTAGAGGGGCTATTGACACCGGGGAGCTGTTTTTT. The encoded protein is CSARGAIDTGELFF.

The J gene is TRBJ1-5, the V gene TRBV15, with TRBD1 identical over 10 bases. The germline V gene encodes CDR1 LNHNV and CDR2 YYDKDF (reference sequence). The length of the CDR3 is 15 residues. The V gene end was trimmed by 0 bases and the J gene end by 5 bases; junction bases not matched to a gene: 1. This CDR3 is CATSRDGTGDQPQHF. As DNA, the CDR3 is TGTGCCACCAGCAGAGATGGGACAGGGGATCAGCCCCAGCATTTT.

This clonotype has at least ten counts. The chain uses TRBV5-1 and TRBJ2-7; D unclear. Trimming removed 4 bases from V and 4 bases from J, with 12 bases in between. CDR1 is SGHRS and CDR2 is YFSETQ in the germline V gene. This CDR3 region has 13 residues. CDR3 bases: TGCGCCAGCAGCCTTCCGGGCCCTTACGAGCAGTACTTC. It encodes CASSLPGPYEQYF.

This clonotype was detected many times. V gene TRBV29-1 combines with J gene TRBJ2-1; TRBD1 matches at 8 bases. Germline trimming cut 2 bases from V and 7 bases from J; bases unmatched to any gene: 1. The CDR3 loop spans 12 amino acids. The germline V gene encodes CDR1 SQVTM and CDR2 ANQGSEA. The CDR3 sequence is CSVEQGANEQFF. CDR3 sequence (DNA): TGCAGCGTTGAACAGGGGGCTAATGAGCAGTTCTTC.

This clonotype was counted many times. The chain uses TRBV20-1 and TRBJ2-3, with TRBD2 identical over 10 bases. Germline CDR1 reads DFQATT; CDR2 reads SNEGSKA (reference sequence). V shed 0 bases, J shed 4 bases, and the junction held 10 bases outside the gene matches. This CDR3 contains 17 residues. The CDR3 sequence is CSARDLRSGGAPDTQYF. CDR3 sequence (DNA): TGCAGTGCTAGAGACCTCCGGAGCGGGGGGGCCCCAGATACGCAGTATTTT.

This clonotype was seen many times. The V call is TRBV7-9, the J call TRBJ2-1; 9 nucleotides agree with TRBD2. The CDR3 runs 14 residues. The germline V gene encodes CDR1 SEHNR and CDR2 FQNEAQ (reference sequence). The ends lost 8 bases at V and 4 bases at J; junction bases unmatched: 6. CDR3 DNA: TGTGCCAGCTCGCGACTAGCGGATTACAATGAGCAGTTCTTC. Translation gives CASSRLADYNEQFF.

This clonotype was counted many times. The chain employs TRBV21-1 and TRBJ1-1; the table's D call of TRBD1 was not tested on the DNA. TRBV21-1 is marked as a pseudogene. The CDR3 is 15 residues long. Here the CDR3 reads CASNLGTGPNTEAFF. The CDR3 bases are TGTGCCAGCAACCTTGGGACAGGGCCGAACACTGAAGCTTTCTTT.